A single sample is the source of the 25 T cell receptor beta chains below, sequenced in a study of blood T cell repertoires in COVID-19. The data were produced by immunoSEQ multiplex PCR, yet TCRdb's version contains in-frame clones alone and is incomplete. The sample includes some 270,000 clones, 70% to 90% seen only once; the top ten take 9.1%. The specimen was PBMCs or T cells enriched from blood (not recorded which). The receptor set was obtained from a woman aged 45-65 years with acute COVID-19.

The chain uses TRBV5-1 and TRBJ1-2; perhaps TRBD1 as D (5 bases). Trimming stripped 5 bases from V and 0 bases from J, with 17 bases between. The CDR3 loop spans 16 amino acids. The germline V gene has CDR1 SGHRS and CDR2 YFSETQ. The DNA for the CDR3 is TGCGCCAGCAGTAACAGGTCTCCCCCTGCTAACTATGGCTACACCTTC. Translated, it gives CASSNRSPPANYGYTF. The full variable domain, in which reference TRBV5-1 and TRBJ1-2 provide the parts outside the CDR3, is KAGVTQTPRYLIKTRGQQVTLSCSPISGHRSVSWYQQTPGQGLQFLFEYFSETQRNKGNFPGRFSGRQFSNSRSEMNVSTLELGDSALYLCASSNRSPPANYGYTFGSGTRLTVV.

The chain joins TRBV7-3 to TRBJ2-2; 8 bases fit TRBD2. The germline V gene encodes CDR1 SGHTA and CDR2 FQGTGA. This CDR3 has 16 amino acids. V lost 3 bases to trimming and J lost 4 bases; unmatched junction nucleotides: 7. The CDR3 is CASSFAPGTSTGELFF. The CDR3 coding sequence is TGTGCCAGCAGCTTCGCCCCCGGGACTAGCACCGGGGAGCTGTTTTTT.

The chain is built from TRBV6-5 and TRBJ2-4, with a possible D match to TRBD2 (6 bases). Germline CDR1 MNHEY, CDR2 SVGAGI. This CDR3 is 13 amino acids long. V was trimmed by 10 bases and J by 1 base, leaving 11 bases between them. The CDR3 region has the DNA TGTGCCACAGCCCGGGAGGCCAAAAACATTCAGTACTTC. This sequence encodes CATAREAKNIQYF.

The chain links TRBV25-1 to TRBJ2-5; TRBD1 aligns across 9 bases. CDR1 is MGHDK and CDR2 is SYGVNS in the germline V gene. The J segment lost 3 bases and the V segment lost 5 bases, leaving 10 bases of the junction unmatched. The CDR3 is 16 residues long. This chain's CDR3 is CASSPWGGTGKETQYF. The CDR3 bases are TGTGCCAGCAGTCCCTGGGGGGGGACAGGGAAAGAGACCCAGTACTTC.

This chain joins TRBV7-8 and TRBJ2-5, with D perhaps matching TRBD2 (6 bases). CDR3 length: 15 amino acids. The germline CDR1 and CDR2 sequences are SGHVS and FQNEAQ. V lost 0 bases to trimming and J lost 11 bases, with 19 bases between them. The CDR3 is CASSLAGGNSGRQYF. CDR3 nucleotide sequence: TGTGCCAGCAGCTTAGCGGGAGGAAATAGCGGACGGCAGTACTTC.

The chain carries TRBV19 and TRBJ2-7; the D gene is possibly TRBD1 (6 bases). Trimming took off 5 bases at V and 6 bases at J, with 11 bases between the two ends. The CDR3 has 12 residues. Germline V gene data show CDR1 as LNHDA and CDR2 as SQIVND (reference sequence). CDR3 in DNA: TGTGCCAGTAGTGCTACAGGGATCGAGCAGTACTTC. This codes for CASSATGIEQYF.

This chain links TRBV6-5 with TRBJ1-1, with 11 bases identical to TRBD1. This CDR3 has 14 amino acids. The J segment lost 5 bases and the V segment lost 4 bases, leaving 3 bases of the junction unmatched. From germline, CDR1 is MNHEY and CDR2 SVGAGI. The CDR3 DNA reads TGTGCCAGCAGTTTCGGGACAGGGGGTACTGAAGCTTTCTTT. It yields the protein CASSFGTGGTEAFF.

This chain links TRBV4-3 with TRBJ1-2; D perhaps matches TRBD1 (5 bases). V was clipped by 1 base and J by 8 bases, with 14 bases between them. Germline CDR1 reads LGHNA; CDR2 reads YSLEER. The CDR3 is made up of 14 amino acids. CDR3 sequence (DNA): TGCGCCAGCAGCCAAGTAGGAAAGGAGGGGGGCTACACCTTC. It translates to CASSQVGKEGGYTF.

This clone occurred a few times. V usage is TRBV2 and J usage is TRBJ1-2; D is possibly TRBD1 (6 bases). The germline CDR1 and CDR2 sequences are SNHLY and FYNNEI. The ends were cut back, 7 bases at V and 8 bases at J, with 14 bases in the middle. This CDR3 spans 12 amino acids. CDR3: CASKSRQEGYTF. The CDR3 coding sequence is TGTGCCAGCAAGAGCCGACAGGAAGGCTACACCTTC.

The rearrangement joins TRBV10-2 to TRBJ1-6; TRBD1 is a possible D gene (5 bases). The germline gives CDR1 WSHSY, CDR2 SAAADI. The CDR3 spans 14 residues. Trimming removed 7 bases at V and 5 bases at J, with 12 bases between. CDR3 loop: CASTKGLDNSPLHF. DNA of the CDR3: TGCGCCAGCACGAAGGGGCTGGATAATTCACCCCTCCACTTT.

This clone has a handful of counts. This chain uses TRBV29-1 with TRBJ1-1; the match to TRBD1 covers 7 bases. CDR3 length: 12 residues. The germline CDR1 and CDR2 sequences are SQVTM and ANQGSEA. Losses at the gene ends were 7 bases for V and 1 base for J; bases not matched to a gene: 3. The CDR3 protein is CSAGQRNTEAFF. CDR3 DNA: TGCAGCGCGGGACAGAGGAACACTGAAGCTTTCTTT.

This chain uses TRBV19 with TRBJ2-4; 8 bases match TRBD2. Losses at the gene ends were 6 bases for V and 7 bases for J; bases not matched to a gene: 8. This CDR3 comprises 14 residues. The germline CDR1 and CDR2 sequences are LNHDA and SQIVND (reference sequence). The chain's CDR3 is CASSPGGGVNIQYF. CDR3 nucleotide sequence: TGTGCCAGTAGCCCCGGGGGGGGCGTCAACATTCAGTACTTC.

This chain connects TRBV18 to TRBJ2-3; 9 bases are shared with TRBD2. J was trimmed by 3 bases and V by 3 bases; bases with no gene match: 13. Germline V CDR1 and CDR2: KGHSH, LQKENI. The CDR3 extends over 18 amino acids. The CDR3 region has the DNA TGTGCCAGCTCACCGGGGGCTACCGGGCTAGCGGGGACAGATACGCAGTATTTT. Protein: CASSPGATGLAGTDTQYF.

The rearrangement joins TRBV9 to TRBJ1-3, with unresolved D. The germline V gene has CDR1 SGDLS and CDR2 YYNGEE. The CDR3 loop spans 16 amino acids. V shed 3 bases and J shed 0 bases, with 13 bases lying between them. The CDR3: CASSAVTEISGNTIYF. For the CDR3, the DNA is TGTGCCAGCAGCGCTGTTACCGAGATCTCTGGAAACACCATATATTTT.

This rearrangement joins TRBV7-3 to TRBJ2-3; D uncertain. V shed 1 base and J shed 4 bases, with 6 bases lying between them. The CDR3 covers 13 residues. The germline V gene has CDR1 SGHTA and CDR2 FQGTGA. DNA of the CDR3: TGTGCCAGCAGCTTAAACGTAGCAGATACGCAGTATTTT. Translated: CASSLNVADTQYF.

The V and J genes are TRBV15 and TRBJ1-1; TRBD1 might be the D (5 bases). The CDR3 runs 17 residues. Germline V gene lookup returns CDR1 LNHNV and CDR2 YYDKDF (reference sequence). Trimming took 0 bases from V and 5 from J, leaving 19 bases between them. This chain's CDR3 is CATSRDLVTGDGTEAFF. In nucleotides, the CDR3 is TGTGCCACCAGCAGAGATTTGGTTACAGGCGACGGGACTGAAGCTTTCTTT.

This chain joins TRBV5-4 and TRBJ2-5, with D perhaps TRBD2 (6 bases). Trimming removed 4 bases from V and 7 bases from J, with 11 bases in between. Germline V gene data show CDR1 as SGHNT and CDR2 as YYREEE (reference sequence). The CDR3 totals 12 residues. The CDR3 coding sequence is TGTGCCAGCAGCATGGACGGGGGGACCCAGTACTTC. Translation: CASSMDGGTQYF.

The V gene is TRBV9, the J gene TRBJ1-2; possible D gene TRBD1, 6 bases. V shed 3 bases and J shed 2 bases, with 14 bases lying between them. Germline V CDR1 and CDR2: SGDLS, YYNGEE. This CDR3 is 15 amino acids long. This CDR3 is CASSGHRVGNYGYTF. The CDR3 DNA reads TGTGCCAGCAGCGGACACAGGGTGGGGAACTATGGCTACACCTTC.

The rearrangement uses TRBV5-4 and TRBJ2-3, with a weak D call TRBD2 (6 bases). This CDR3 comprises 17 residues. CDR1 is SGHNT and CDR2 is YYREEE in the germline V gene (reference sequence). V lost 0 bases and J 0 bases, leaving 14 bases between the germline ends. CDR3 amino acids: CASSLGSAGHSTDTQYF. CDR3 sequence (DNA): TGTGCCAGCAGCTTGGGTTCTGCGGGGCATAGCACAGATACGCAGTATTTT. Drawing the rest from reference TRBV5-4 and TRBJ2-3, the complete variable domain is ETGVTQSPTHLIKTRGQQVTLRCSSQSGHNTVSWYQQALGQGPQFIFQYYREEENGRGNFPPRFSGLQFPNYSSELNVNALELDDSALYLCASSLGSAGHSTDTQYFGPGTRLTVL.

The rearrangement joins TRBV7-9 to TRBJ1-2, with D tentatively TRBD1 (6 bases). V lost 3 bases and J lost 7, with 21 bases in between. CDR1 is SEHNR, CDR2 FQNEAQ, per germline (reference sequence). The CDR3 has 16 amino acids. The CDR3 DNA reads as TGTGCCAGCAGCTTGGCAGCTGGACGCGTAGGGGGTGGCTACACCTTC. Translated, it gives CASSLAAGRVGGGYTF.

V and J are TRBV30 and TRBJ1-1, with TRBD1 matching over 7 bases. V was pared by 1 base and J by 3 bases, with 11 bases of the junction left unmatched. The germline gives CDR1 GTSNPN, CDR2 SVGIG (reference sequence). CDR3 length: 16 residues. In nucleotides, the CDR3 is TGTGCCTGGAGTGACAGGGGAACACTGAAGTACACTGAAGCTTTCTTT. It yields the protein CAWSDRGTLKYTEAFF.

The chain carries TRBV4-1 and TRBJ1-1; possible D gene TRBD1, 5 bases. CDR3 length: 15 residues. The germline V and J ends were trimmed by 4 bases and 6 bases, with 18 bases remaining between them. Germline V lookup: CDR1 MGHRA, CDR2 YSYEKL. The CDR3 DNA is TGCGCCAGCAGCCGAGAGGAAAGGGGCCTGTCTGAAGCTTTCTTT. The encoded protein is CASSREERGLSEAFF.

The chain uses TRBV27 and TRBJ1-1, with D possibly being TRBD1 (5 bases). Between the trimmed V and J ends, which lost 6 bases and 6 bases, there was a span of 14 bases. The V gene's germline CDR1 is MNHEY and CDR2 SMNVEV (reference sequence). The CDR3 is made up of 13 amino acids. The CDR3 loop is CASRPRVLAEAFF. Written as DNA, the CDR3 is TGTGCCAGCAGACCCAGGGTTCTGGCTGAAGCTTTCTTT.

The V call is TRBV3-1 (or the pseudogene TRBV3-2), the J call TRBJ2-1; 7 bases match TRBD2. This CDR3 has 15 residues. With V trimmed by 3 bases and J by 7 bases, 9 bases remained unmatched. Germline V gives CDR1 LGHDT, CDR2 YNNKEL (reference sequence). CDR3 sequence: CASSQGVLASNEQFF. The DNA for the CDR3 is TGTGCCAGCAGCCAGGGGGTACTAGCGAGTAATGAGCAGTTCTTC.

A single count supports this clone. The chain has TRBV28 and TRBJ1-1; D ambiguous. The CDR3 length is 13 residues. Germline values: CDR1 MDHEN, CDR2 SYDVKM. The V gene lost 5 bases and the J gene lost 7 bases, with 14 bases spanning the gap. Written as DNA, the CDR3 is TGTGCCAGCAGTCCACAGACAAGAAGTGAAGCTTTCTTT. As protein: CASSPQTRSEAFF.